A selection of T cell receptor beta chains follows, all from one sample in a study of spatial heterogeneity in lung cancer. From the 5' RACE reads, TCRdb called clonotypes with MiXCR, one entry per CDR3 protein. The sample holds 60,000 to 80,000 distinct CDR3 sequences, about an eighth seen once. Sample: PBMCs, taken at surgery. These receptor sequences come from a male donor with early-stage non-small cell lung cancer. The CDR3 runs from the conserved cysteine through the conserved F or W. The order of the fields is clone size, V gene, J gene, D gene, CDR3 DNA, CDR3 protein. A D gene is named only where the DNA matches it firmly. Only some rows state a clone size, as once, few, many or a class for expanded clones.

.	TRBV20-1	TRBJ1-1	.	TGCAGTGCTAGAGATCTATTTTTCCAATGGGCTGGCGGGAACACTGAAGCTTTCTTT	CSARDLFFQWAGGNTEAFF
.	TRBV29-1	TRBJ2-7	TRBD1	TGCAGCGTTGAAGGACAGGGCAAGAACGAGCAGTACTTC	CSVEGQGKNEQYF
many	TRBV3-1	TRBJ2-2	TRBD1	TGTGCCAGCAGCCTTTTTAGGACAGGGGTTAACACCGGGGAGCTGTTTTTT	CASSLFRTGVNTGELFF
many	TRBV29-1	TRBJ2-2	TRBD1	TGCAGCGTCGGACAGGGAGAGGAGCTGTTTTTT	CSVGQGEELFF
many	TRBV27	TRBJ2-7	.	TGTGCCAGCAGTCGCTCCATTAGCGGTTCCTACGAGCAGTACTTC	CASSRSISGSYEQYF
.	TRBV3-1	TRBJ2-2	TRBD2	TGTGCCAGCAGCCAGGGACTAGCGGGAGTGTCTTCCGGGGAGCTGTTTTTT	CASSQGLAGVSSGELFF
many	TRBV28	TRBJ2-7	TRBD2	TGTGCCAGCAGTTTATCACTGGGACTAGCGTTCGACAGCTACGAGCAGTACTTC	CASSLSLGLAFDSYEQYF
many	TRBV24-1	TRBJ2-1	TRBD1	TGTGCCACCAGTGACCCGCTGACAGGGGTGGCGTTCTTC	CATSDPLTGVAFF
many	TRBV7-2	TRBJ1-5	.	TGTGCCAGCAGCTGGGGTACGGATCAGCCCCAGCATTTT	CASSWGTDQPQHF
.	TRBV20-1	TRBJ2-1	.	TGCAGTGCTAGATCGGGCCTAGTTGCGTATGAGCAGTTCTTC	CSARSGLVAYEQFF
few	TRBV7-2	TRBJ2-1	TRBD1	TGTGCCAGCAGCCTGCGACAGGGTGTGACGCGGTCGGACAATGAGCAGTTCTTC	CASSLRQGVTRSDNEQFF
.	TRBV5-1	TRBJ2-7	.	TGCGCCAGCAGCACGGGGGCGCCGGGGGAGCAGTACTTC	CASSTGAPGEQYF
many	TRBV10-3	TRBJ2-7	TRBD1	TGTGCCATCAGTGATGGACAGGGGGCAGGAAACGAGCAGTACTTC	CAISDGQGAGNEQYF
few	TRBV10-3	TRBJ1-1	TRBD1	TGTGCCATCAGTGAGTCATTGAAGGGACAGACGTCCACTGAAGCTTTCTTT	CAISESLKGQTSTEAFF
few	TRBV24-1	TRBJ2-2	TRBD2	TGTGCCACCGGCGGGGGACTAGCGGACACCGGGGAGCTGTTTTTT	CATGGGLADTGELFF
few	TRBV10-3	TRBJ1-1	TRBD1	TGTGCCATCAAGAGACAGGGGGCGGGGGCTGAAGCTTTCTTT	CAIKRQGAGAEAFF
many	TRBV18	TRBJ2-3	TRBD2	TGTGCCAGCTCCGTAGCGGGAGTGGGAGATACGCAGTATTTT	CASSVAGVGDTQYF
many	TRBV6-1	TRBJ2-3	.	TGTGCCAGCAGTGAATTCCGCAGGAGTAGTACAGATACGCAGTATTTT	CASSEFRRSSTDTQYF
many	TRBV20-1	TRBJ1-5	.	TGCAGTGCTAGGTCAGGGGCTGGCAATCAGCCCCAGCATTTT	CSARSGAGNQPQHF
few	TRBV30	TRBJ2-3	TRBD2	TGTGCCTGGAGTCGCGGACTAGCGGGAGGGCCGGATACGCAGTATTTT	CAWSRGLAGGPDTQYF
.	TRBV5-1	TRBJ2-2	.	TGCGCCAGCAGCTTGGCCTCGGTGAACACCGGGGAGCTGTTTTTT	CASSLASVNTGELFF
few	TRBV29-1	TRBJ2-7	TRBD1	TGCAGCGTTAGCAGGGGGACAGGATCACCCTACGAGCAGTACTTC	CSVSRGTGSPYEQYF
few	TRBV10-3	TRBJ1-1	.	TGTGCCATCAGTATCCAGGCAGACACTGAAGCTTTCTTT	CAISIQADTEAFF
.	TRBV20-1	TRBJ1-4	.	TGCAGTGCTAGAGATCAGGGTTCTAACTATGAAAAACTGTTTTTT	CSARDQGSNYEKLFF
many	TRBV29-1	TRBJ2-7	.	TGCAGCGTAGGACTGAGCCCCCCCTACGAGCAGTACTTC	CSVGLSPPYEQYF
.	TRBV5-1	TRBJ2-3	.	TGCGCCAGCAGCTTGGTTGGGCAAGACCATACGCAGTATTTT	CASSLVGQDHTQYF
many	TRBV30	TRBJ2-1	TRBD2	TGTGCCTGGAGTAGGGGACTAGCGGTTAGGAATGAGCAGTTCTTC	CAWSRGLAVRNEQFF
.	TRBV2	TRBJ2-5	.	TGTGCCAGCAGGGACCGGCTGCTCCAAGAGACCCAGTACTTC	CASRDRLLQETQYF
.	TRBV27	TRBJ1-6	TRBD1	TGTGCCAGCAGTGTTAGACAGGGATCGGGTAATTCACCCCTCCACTTT	CASSVRQGSGNSPLHF
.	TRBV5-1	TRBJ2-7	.	TGCGCCAGCAGCCGGCCGAATGCGGGCGGGTCCGCCTACGAGCAGTACTTC	CASSRPNAGGSAYEQYF
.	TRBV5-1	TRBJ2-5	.	TGCGCCAGCAGCTTGCCACAAGAGACCCAGTACTTC	CASSLPQETQYF
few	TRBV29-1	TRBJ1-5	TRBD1	TGCAGCGTCCGGGACAGGGGAAGTCAGCCCCAGCATTTT	CSVRDRGSQPQHF
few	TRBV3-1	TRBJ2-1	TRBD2	TGTGCCAGCAGCCGCTCGGGCGGGAGAGGGAATGAGCAGTTCTTC	CASSRSGGRGNEQFF
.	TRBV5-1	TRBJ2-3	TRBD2	TGCGCCAGCAGCTTGGAGGGACTAGCGGGGGTGCCAGATACGCAGTATTTT	CASSLEGLAGVPDTQYF
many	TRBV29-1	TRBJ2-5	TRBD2	TGCAGCGTTGATGGGACTAGTCGAGAGACCCAGTACTTC	CSVDGTSRETQYF
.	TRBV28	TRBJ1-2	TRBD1	TGTGCCAGCAGTCCAGGGGGCCCAGCTAACTATGGCTACACCTTC	CASSPGGPANYGYTF
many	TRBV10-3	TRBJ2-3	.	TGTGCCATCAGTGATTCCGGGACGCAGACAGATACGCAGTATTTT	CAISDSGTQTDTQYF
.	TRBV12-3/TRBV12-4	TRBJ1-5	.	TGTGCCAGCAGTTTAACCTCGGGTCAGCCCCAGCATTTT	CASSLTSGQPQHF
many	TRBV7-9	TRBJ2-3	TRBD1	TGTGCCAGCAGCCCGCGGACAGGGCCTATGGGGGCAGATACGCAGTATTTT	CASSPRTGPMGADTQYF
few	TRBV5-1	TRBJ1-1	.	TGCGCCAGCAGCTTGACAGCGGGGAACACTGAAGCTTTCTTT	CASSLTAGNTEAFF
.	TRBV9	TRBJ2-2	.	TGTGCCAGCAGCGAAGCCTACCGAGGCACCGGGGAGCTGTTTTTT	CASSEAYRGTGELFF
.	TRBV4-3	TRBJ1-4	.	TGCGCCAGCAGCCAAGATTCGGCAGGTACTAATGAAAAACTGTTTTTT	CASSQDSAGTNEKLFF
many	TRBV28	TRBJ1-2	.	TGTGCCAGCAGTTGGGTCCTCGGGGTAGGCTACACCTTC	CASSWVLGVGYTF
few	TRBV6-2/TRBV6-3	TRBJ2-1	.	TGTGCCAGCAGCCCACTTGGGTCAACTGCCCGTCCTTACAATGAGCAGTTCTTC	CASSPLGSTARPYNEQFF
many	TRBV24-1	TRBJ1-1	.	TGTGCCACCAGTGACGCCACGGCTACTGAAGCTTTCTTT	CATSDATATEAFF
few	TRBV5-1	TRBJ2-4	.	TGCGCCAGCAGGAAACGGAGGGTCGGAGCCAAAAACATTCAGTACTTC	CASRKRRVGAKNIQYF
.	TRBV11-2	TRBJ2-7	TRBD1	TGTGCCAGCAGCTTAGGGGGACAGGTCGGCTACGAGCAGTACTTC	CASSLGGQVGYEQYF
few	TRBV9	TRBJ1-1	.	TGTGCCAGCAGCCCCTTGACAGCCAACACTGAAGCTTTCTTT	CASSPLTANTEAFF
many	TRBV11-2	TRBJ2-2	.	TGTGCCAGCAGCTTTCAGTCTTTAACCGGGGAGCTGTTTTTT	CASSFQSLTGELFF
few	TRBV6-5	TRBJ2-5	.	TGTGCCAGCAGTTACCTTACAGGGTCGGTGTCGGAGACCCAGTACTTC	CASSYLTGSVSETQYF
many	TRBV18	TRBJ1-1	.	TGTGCCAGCTCACGACAGGAGAACACTGAAGCTTTCTTT	CASSRQENTEAFF
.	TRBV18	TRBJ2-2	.	TGTGCCAGCTCACCACCTTCCGGGGGAATCGGGGAGCTGTTTTTT	CASSPPSGGIGELFF
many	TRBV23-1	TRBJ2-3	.	TGCGCCAGCAGTCAATCACACGGGGTCACAGATACGCAGTATTTT	CASSQSHGVTDTQYF